These 3 T cell receptor beta chains originate from one sample sequenced in a study of TIL therapy for anti-PD-1-resistant metastatic lung cancer (dated by TCRdb to about 2021). The sample's time point label is to be understood as: pre-treatment sample, taken before nivolumab and TIL therapy. TCR beta CDR3 regions were amplified from genomic DNA by bias-controlled multiplex PCR with the immunoSEQ v3 hsTCRB kit. TCRdb holds this immuneACCESS table with in-frame rearrangements only. Some clones are missing; in checked studies, unresolved V genes explain under half, and the rest has no known cause. This sample has about 21,000 clones in its table, and about four fifths of those were observed once. Roughly 7.3% of the sample is in the top ten clones. Sequences were derived from blood, sampled at baseline. All receptors derive from a person aged 25-80 years with non-small cell lung cancer.

The rearrangement uses TRBV11-3 and TRBJ1-2; D unclear. CDR1 and CDR2 from the germline V gene are SGHNT and YENEEA. The CDR3 length is 12 residues. The V and J ends lost 1 base and 4 bases respectively, with 4 bases between them. CDR3 sequence (DNA): TGTGCCAGCAGCTTAGGCGGCTATGGCTACACCTTC. It specifies CASSLGGYGYTF. Full variable domain (remainder filled in from reference TRBV11-3 and TRBJ1-2): EAGVVQSPRYKIIEKKQPVAFWCNPISGHNTLYWYLQNLGQGPELLIRYENEEAVDDSQLPKDRFSAERLKGVDSTLKIQPAELGDSAVYLCASSLGGYGYTFGSGTRLTVV.

V is TRBV28 and J is TRBJ1-2; D not certain. Germline V gives CDR1 MDHEN, CDR2 SYDVKM. V was shortened by 4 bases and J by 5 bases, with 11 bases between the two germline ends. The CDR3 consists of 13 residues. The CDR3 DNA reads TGTGCCAGCAGTTATTACGCGGGGTATGGCTACACCTTC. It translates to CASSYYAGYGYTF.

V usage is TRBV9 and J usage is TRBJ1-4, with D unresolved. The CDR3 length is 14 residues. Germline V CDR1 and CDR2: SGDLS, YYNGEE. V was cut by 0 bases and J by 8 bases, with 11 bases left in between. CDR3 nucleotide sequence: TGTGCCAGCAGCGTAGGTGGGCATGGAGAAAAACTGTTTTTT. It encodes CASSVGGHGEKLFF. The variable domain in full, with the rest retrieved from reference TRBV9 and TRBJ1-4, is DSGVTQTPKHLITATGQRVTLRCSPRSGDLSVYWYQQSLDQGLQFLIQYYNGEERAKGNILERFSAQQFPDLHSELNLSSLELGDSALYFCASSVGGHGEKLFFGSGTQLSVL.